These T cell receptor beta chains were read from a single sample in a study of cytomegalovirus exposure and HLA in healthy donors. Sequenced by immunoSEQ multiplex PCR; TCRdb stores in-frame clones only, minus some. The table includes under 90,000 clones, about two thirds detected once. Sequencing used PBMCs. These receptors all stem from a man aged 35 to 55 in good health and CMV-seropositive. CDR3s include the opening cysteine and the closing phenylalanine or tryptophan. The D gene is left open where the match is weak. Size values are once, few and many counts, or a class for expanded clones, and some rows have none.

j_call	clone_size	v_call	d_call	cdr3_aa	cdr3_nt
TRBJ2-5	few	TRBV27	NA	CASSTGQGILETQYF	TGTGCCAGCAGTACGGGCCAGGGAATTTTAGAGACCCAGTACTTC
TRBJ1-5	few	TRBV29-1	NA	CSAATGRNQPQHF	TGCAGCGCAGCTACGGGGAGGAATCAGCCCCAGCATTTT
TRBJ1-2	NA	TRBV2	TRBD1	CASSTTIRQGVYGYTF	TGTGCCAGCAGCACGACAATCCGACAGGGGGTTTATGGCTACACCTTC
TRBJ1-6	NA	TRBV2	TRBD1	CASTHEENRGIYNSPLHF	TGTGCCAGCACCCATGAAGAAAACAGGGGAATCTATAATTCACCCCTCCACTTT
TRBJ2-7	NA	TRBV4-3	TRBD1	CASSLDLSGTGGGGEQYF	TGCGCCAGCAGCCTTGACCTTTCCGGGACAGGGGGAGGGGGCGAGCAGTACTTC
TRBJ2-3	few	TRBV13	TRBD2	CASSRLAGGSTDTQYF	TGTGCCAGCAGTAGACTAGCGGGAGGGTCCACAGATACGCAGTATTTT
TRBJ2-7	NA	TRBV5-1	NA	CASSLGGTATYEQYF	TGCGCCAGCAGCTTGGGCGGGACAGCTACCTACGAGCAGTACTTC
TRBJ2-3	NA	TRBV27	TRBD2	CASRNGGGADTQYF	TGTGCCAGCAGGAATGGCGGGGGGGCGGATACGCAGTATTTT
TRBJ2-5	few	TRBV7-9	TRBD2	CASSSGLAGGETQYF	TGTGCCAGCAGCTCGGGACTAGCGGGGGGGGAGACCCAGTACTTC
TRBJ2-7	NA	TRBV6-1	NA	CASSEDTSNYEQYF	TGTGCCAGCAGTGAAGATACTAGCAATTACGAGCAGTACTTC
TRBJ2-5	NA	TRBV10-2	NA	CASSDVSETQYF	TGCGCCAGCAGTGACGTGTCAGAGACCCAGTACTTC
TRBJ1-4	NA	TRBV4-1	NA	CASSQEGEESPGVVEFREKLFF	TGCGCCAGCAGCCAAGAGGGGGAGGAGAGCCCCGGAGTAGTTGAATTTCGTGAAAAACTGTTTTTT
TRBJ2-3	once	TRBV7-9	NA	CASSSFFRWDTQYF	TGTGCCAGCAGCTCATTTTTCAGGTGGGATACGCAGTATTTT
TRBJ2-2	NA	TRBV5-6	TRBD1	CASSPDRVPGELFF	TGTGCCAGCAGCCCAGACAGGGTACCCGGGGAGCTGTTTTTT
TRBJ2-2	NA	TRBV5-4	TRBD1	CASSSGQVHTGELFF	TGTGCCAGCAGCTCTGGACAGGTCCACACCGGGGAGCTGTTTTTT
TRBJ2-3	NA	TRBV28	TRBD1	CASSKTGGTDTQYF	TGTGCCAGCAGTAAGACAGGGGGCACAGATACGCAGTATTTT
TRBJ2-1	NA	TRBV9	NA	CASSVKDSVYNEQFF	TGTGCCAGCAGCGTAAAAGACAGCGTGTACAATGAGCAGTTCTTC
TRBJ1-1	NA	TRBV19	TRBD1	CASSTSGQGSTEAFF	TGTGCCAGTAGTACATCAGGACAGGGGAGCACTGAAGCTTTCTTT
TRBJ2-7	NA	TRBV6-5	NA	CASRTTGNEQYF	TGTGCCAGCAGGACCACAGGGAACGAGCAGTACTTC
TRBJ1-4	few	TRBV30	TRBD1	CAWSPRGQGAKLFF	TGTGCCTGGAGCCCACGGGGGCAGGGGGCAAAACTGTTTTTT
TRBJ2-7	NA	TRBV5-5	NA	CASSLRTGFPYEQYF	TGTGCCAGCAGCTTGAGAACAGGGTTCCCATACGAGCAGTACTTC
TRBJ2-1	NA	TRBV15	NA	CATSRDLGTWGPEQFF	TGTGCCACCAGCAGAGATCTAGGGACATGGGGCCCTGAGCAGTTCTTC
TRBJ2-1	NA	TRBV6-1	TRBD2	CASSEAGGPSYNEQFF	TGTGCCAGCAGTGAAGCGGGAGGGCCGAGTTACAATGAGCAGTTCTTC
TRBJ2-7	few	TRBV30	NA	CAWSVLGTTSYEQYF	TGTGCCTGGAGTGTACTCGGGACAACGTCCTACGAGCAGTACTTC
TRBJ2-1	NA	TRBV7-9	TRBD2	CASSSTSASYNEQFF	TGTGCCAGCAGCTCAACTAGCGCCTCGTACAATGAGCAGTTCTTC
TRBJ2-7	NA	TRBV25-1	TRBD1	CASSPRTGGQYF	TGTGCCAGCAGTCCAAGGACAGGGGGGCAGTACTTC
TRBJ1-1	NA	TRBV5-4	TRBD1	CASSSQGAHTEAFF	TGTGCCAGCAGCTCACAGGGGGCGCACACTGAAGCTTTCTTT
TRBJ2-1	once	TRBV30	TRBD1	CAWSVRAGGNEQFF	TGTGCCTGGAGTGTAAGGGCAGGGGGCAATGAGCAGTTCTTC
TRBJ1-5	NA	TRBV7-9	NA	CASSQNNQPQHF	TGTGCCAGCAGTCAGAACAATCAGCCCCAGCATTTT
TRBJ1-1	NA	TRBV4-3	TRBD1	CASSQGPGGRNTEAFF	TGCGCCAGCAGCCAAGGTCCAGGGGGCCGGAACACTGAAGCTTTCTTT
TRBJ1-6	NA	TRBV5-1	TRBD1	CASSRAGGFTSPLHF	TGCGCCAGCAGCCGGGCAGGGGGGTTCACCTCACCCCTCCACTTT
TRBJ1-1	NA	TRBV18	TRBD1	CASSPMGQGTEAFF	TGTGCCAGCTCACCAATGGGACAGGGCACTGAAGCTTTCTTT
TRBJ2-7	NA	TRBV9	TRBD1	CASSVSQDRTYEQYF	TGTGCCAGCAGCGTCTCCCAGGACAGGACCTACGAGCAGTACTTC
TRBJ2-3	few	TRBV7-7	TRBD2	CASSLGGGNTDTQYF	TGTGCTAGCAGCTTAGGCGGGGGGAACACAGATACGCAGTATTTT
TRBJ2-1	once	TRBV11-3	NA	CASSLDGSSYNEQFF	TGTGCCAGCAGCTTAGACGGGAGCTCCTACAATGAGCAGTTCTTC
TRBJ1-1	NA	TRBV7-9	NA	CASSFTGLNTEAFF	TGTGCCAGCAGCTTTACAGGATTGAACACTGAAGCTTTCTTT
TRBJ2-2	few	TRBV6-5	NA	CASSSTGELFF	TGTGCCAGCAGTTCGACCGGGGAGCTGTTTTTT
TRBJ2-7	few	TRBV7-9	NA	CASSLPGVPGEQYF	TGTGCCAGCAGCTTACCAGGGGTTCCAGGCGAGCAGTACTTC
TRBJ1-1	few	TRBV19	NA	CASSPGEGLHTEAFF	TGTGCCAGTAGTCCCGGGGAAGGACTACACACTGAAGCTTTCTTT
TRBJ1-1	once	TRBV27	NA	CASSFGQGNTEAFF	TGTGCCAGCAGTTTCGGGCAGGGGAACACTGAAGCTTTCTTT
TRBJ2-7	NA	TRBV29-1	TRBD2	CSAKTGGYEQYF	TGCAGCGCCAAGACCGGGGGGTACGAGCAGTACTTC
TRBJ1-1	NA	TRBV14	TRBD1	CASSQDQDWTGTNTEAFF	TGTGCCAGCAGCCAAGATCAAGATTGGACAGGAACGAACACTGAAGCTTTCTTT